The rows below give T cell receptor beta chains drawn from one sample of a study of T cell responses to AZD1222 COVID-19 vaccine. Clones were sequenced by immunoSEQ multiplex PCR, and TCRdb holds only the in-frame ones, with some missing. Found here are under 140,000 clones, 65% to 85% of them singletons; the top ten hold roughly 5%. Sequenced here: peripheral blood, sampled on day 0 of AZD1222 vaccination. The receptors here all came from an adult in good health. Both conserved end residues are part of each CDR3. The D gene is left open where the match is weak. Some rows mark clone size as missing; the rest say once, few, many or name a class of expanded clone.

clone_size: NA
v_call: TRBV3-1/TRBV3-2
d_call: TRBD1
j_call: TRBJ1-3
cdr3_aa: CASSRTGEGNTIYF
cdr3_nt: TGTGCCAGCAGCCGGACAGGGGAAGGAAACACCATATATTTT

clone_size: few
v_call: TRBV7-9
d_call: TRBD1
j_call: TRBJ1-6
cdr3_aa: CASSSMGQINSPLHF
cdr3_nt: TGTGCCAGCAGCTCGATGGGACAGATAAATTCACCCCTCCACTTT

clone_size: NA
v_call: TRBV6-5
d_call: NA
j_call: TRBJ1-4
cdr3_aa: CASSYWRGEKLFF
cdr3_nt: TGTGCCAGCAGTTACTGGAGGGGGGAAAAACTGTTTTTT

clone_size: once
v_call: TRBV6-2/TRBV6-3
d_call: TRBD1
j_call: TRBJ2-6
cdr3_aa: CASSEDRGLSGANVLTF
cdr3_nt: TGTGCCAGCAGTGAGGACAGGGGACTCTCTGGGGCCAACGTCCTGACTTTC

clone_size: NA
v_call: TRBV6-5
d_call: TRBD2
j_call: TRBJ2-7
cdr3_aa: CASSYLAAGAYEQYF
cdr3_nt: TGTGCCAGCAGTTACTTAGCTGCGGGGGCCTACGAGCAGTACTTC

clone_size: NA
v_call: TRBV2
d_call: NA
j_call: TRBJ1-1
cdr3_aa: CASTQQQMNTEAFF
cdr3_nt: TGTGCCAGCACCCAACAGCAGATGAACACTGAAGCTTTCTTT

clone_size: NA
v_call: TRBV3-1/TRBV3-2
d_call: TRBD2
j_call: TRBJ2-5
cdr3_aa: CASSPFPRRLASKETQYF
cdr3_nt: TGTGCCAGCAGCCCATTTCCCCGGCGACTAGCTTCCAAGGAGACCCAGTACTTC

clone_size: NA
v_call: TRBV19
d_call: TRBD1
j_call: TRBJ1-5
cdr3_aa: CASSRTGQNQPQHF
cdr3_nt: TGTGCCAGTAGTCGGACAGGGCAAAATCAGCCCCAGCATTTT

clone_size: NA
v_call: TRBV4-3
d_call: NA
j_call: TRBJ2-2
cdr3_aa: CASSQDGRADTGELFF
cdr3_nt: TGCGCCAGCAGCCAAGATGGCAGGGCGGACACCGGGGAGCTGTTTTTT

clone_size: NA
v_call: TRBV10-1
d_call: TRBD1
j_call: TRBJ1-5
cdr3_aa: CASSDDVKGTGDLYSNQPQHF
cdr3_nt: TGCGCCAGCAGTGACGATGTGAAAGGGACAGGGGACCTCTATAGCAATCAGCCCCAGCATTTT

clone_size: NA
v_call: TRBV2
d_call: TRBD2
j_call: TRBJ2-3
cdr3_aa: CATRRGSLSSTDTQYF
cdr3_nt: TGTGCCACCCGCCGCGGGAGCCTCTCCAGCACAGATACGCAGTATTTT

clone_size: NA
v_call: TRBV5-4
d_call: TRBD1
j_call: TRBJ1-2
cdr3_aa: CASSFAPGQANYGYTF
cdr3_nt: TGTGCCAGCAGCTTTGCGCCGGGACAGGCTAACTATGGCTACACCTTC

clone_size: once
v_call: TRBV30
d_call: NA
j_call: TRBJ1-5
cdr3_aa: CAWSLGRTAYSNQPQHF
cdr3_nt: TGTGCCTGGAGCCTCGGACGGACGGCATATAGCAATCAGCCCCAGCATTTT

clone_size: few
v_call: TRBV6-5
d_call: NA
j_call: TRBJ1-3
cdr3_aa: CASKDSSGNTIYF
cdr3_nt: TGTGCCAGCAAGGACAGTTCTGGAAACACCATATATTTT

clone_size: NA
v_call: TRBV6-6
d_call: TRBD1
j_call: TRBJ2-1
cdr3_aa: CASSATGGANEQFF
cdr3_nt: TGTGCCAGCAGTGCTACAGGGGGCGCGAATGAGCAGTTCTTC

clone_size: NA
v_call: TRBV5-1
d_call: NA
j_call: TRBJ1-5
cdr3_aa: CASSLDGNQPQHF
cdr3_nt: TGCGCCAGCAGCTTGGACGGCAATCAGCCCCAGCATTTT

clone_size: NA
v_call: TRBV5-1
d_call: NA
j_call: TRBJ2-7
cdr3_aa: CASSSASGTARGKQYF
cdr3_nt: TGCGCCAGCAGCTCGGCTTCCGGGACGGCTCGCGGCAAGCAGTACTTC

clone_size: NA
v_call: TRBV28
d_call: NA
j_call: TRBJ1-2
cdr3_aa: CASSFPIQGYTF
cdr3_nt: TGTGCCAGCAGTTTCCCGATTCAAGGCTACACCTTC

clone_size: NA
v_call: TRBV6-1
d_call: TRBD1
j_call: TRBJ1-2
cdr3_aa: CASSEATGIVYGYTF
cdr3_nt: TGTGCCAGCAGTGAAGCGACAGGGATTGTCTATGGCTACACCTTC

clone_size: NA
v_call: TRBV19
d_call: TRBD2
j_call: TRBJ2-7
cdr3_aa: CASSPGRARQYF
cdr3_nt: TGTGCCAGTAGTCCGGGGAGGGCCCGGCAGTACTTC

clone_size: few
v_call: TRBV5-1
d_call: NA
j_call: TRBJ2-2
cdr3_aa: CASSFSSGELFF
cdr3_nt: TGCGCCAGCAGCTTTAGCTCTGGGGAGCTGTTTTTT

clone_size: NA
v_call: TRBV28
d_call: TRBD2
j_call: TRBJ2-1
cdr3_aa: CASSFPSGAHNEQFF
cdr3_nt: TGTGCCAGCAGTTTCCCGAGCGGGGCTCACAATGAGCAGTTCTTC

clone_size: NA
v_call: TRBV7-2
d_call: NA
j_call: TRBJ2-7
cdr3_aa: CASSLTGFGGEQYF
cdr3_nt: TGTGCCAGCAGCCTTACAGGGTTCGGGGGCGAGCAGTACTTC

clone_size: NA
v_call: TRBV28
d_call: NA
j_call: TRBJ1-5
cdr3_aa: CASSPNQPQHF
cdr3_nt: TGTGCCAGCAGCCCGAATCAGCCCCAGCATTTT

clone_size: NA
v_call: TRBV6-2/TRBV6-3
d_call: TRBD1
j_call: TRBJ2-5
cdr3_aa: CASSPGQGVEETQYF
cdr3_nt: TGTGCCAGCAGCCCGGGACAGGGGGTCGAAGAGACCCAGTACTTC

clone_size: NA
v_call: TRBV24-1
d_call: TRBD1
j_call: TRBJ2-2
cdr3_aa: CATSDPGTGGETGELFF
cdr3_nt: TGTGCCACCAGTGATCCCGGGACAGGGGGTGAAACCGGGGAGCTGTTTTTT

clone_size: once
v_call: TRBV28
d_call: NA
j_call: TRBJ1-4
cdr3_aa: CASSLPGVGKLFF
cdr3_nt: TGTGCCAGCAGCCTTCCCGGGGTGGGGAAACTGTTTTTT

clone_size: NA
v_call: TRBV4-1
d_call: TRBD2
j_call: TRBJ2-1
cdr3_aa: CASSQDPASGSNEQFF
cdr3_nt: TGCGCCAGCAGCCAAGACCCGGCTAGCGGGAGTAATGAGCAGTTCTTC

clone_size: NA
v_call: TRBV28
d_call: NA
j_call: TRBJ1-4
cdr3_aa: CASSETGRGLEKLFF
cdr3_nt: TGTGCCAGCAGCGAAACGGGCAGGGGTCTCGAAAAACTGTTTTTT